This T cell receptor (beta chain) was observed in a study of beta chain features in type 1 diabetes. Every isolated RNA sample was fully reverse transcribed, so sequencing captured expressed TCRB transcripts. The repertoire was sequenced with immunoSEQ multiplex PCR; TCRdb's copy has only in-frame clones and lacks some. In the table there are 150,000 to 160,000 clones, roughly 10% of which are singletons. This clone was found a few times. In germline, CDR1 is SGHTA, CDR2 FQGNSA. The V and J ends lost 5 bases and 6 bases respectively, with 11 bases between them. The CDR3 spans 12 residues. The receptor's source is a young man in good health. The J gene is TRBJ2-7, the V gene TRBV7-2; maybe TRBD2 (6 bases). Material for sequencing was central memory CD4+ T cells from blood. The CDR3 spells CASSPGGAEQYF. DNA for the CDR3: TGTGCCAGCAGCCCCGGAGGGGCCGAGCAGTACTTC.